One TCR beta chain is described in this entry. These data originate in a study of OX40 agonist ivuxolimab in advanced cancers. Turning to the study itself: Partial responses, seen in three patients, involved one hepatocellular carcinoma and two cutaneous melanomas.

Germline assignment: CDR1 LNHNV and CDR2 YYDKDF (reference sequence). This CDR3 region has 15 residues. The V and J ends lost 2 bases and 3 bases respectively, with 14 bases between them. Using immunoSEQ multiplex PCR, the repertoire was profiled, and TCRdb retains in-frame clones only, with some absent. The sample includes about 69,000 clones, about nine tenths of them seen just once. The source is an adult with an advanced solid tumor such as melanoma, head and neck, liver or kidney cancer. Sample: CD4+ or CD8+ T cells sorted from blood, taken in a trial of the OX40 agonist ivuxolimab. The chain has TRBV15 and TRBJ2-7; maybe TRBD2 (6 bases). The CDR3 spells CATSRYPGTYYEQYF. CDR3 in DNA: TGTGCCACCAGCAGATACCCCGGGACTTACTACGAGCAGTACTTC.